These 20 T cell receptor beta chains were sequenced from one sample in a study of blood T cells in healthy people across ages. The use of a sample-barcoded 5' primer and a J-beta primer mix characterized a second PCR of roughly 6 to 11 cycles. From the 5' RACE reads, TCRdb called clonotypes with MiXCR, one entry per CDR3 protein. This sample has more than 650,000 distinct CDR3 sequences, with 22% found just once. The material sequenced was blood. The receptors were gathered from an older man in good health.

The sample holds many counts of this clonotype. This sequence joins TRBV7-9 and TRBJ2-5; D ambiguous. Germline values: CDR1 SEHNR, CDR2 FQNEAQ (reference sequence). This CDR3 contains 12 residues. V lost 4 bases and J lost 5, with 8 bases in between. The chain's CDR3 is CASSWDRETQYF. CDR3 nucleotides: TGTGCCAGCAGCTGGGATAGGGAGACCCAGTACTTC.

The CDR3 DNA reads TGTGCCAGCAGTTTAGCGGAGGGGGAAAAACTGTTTTTT. The encoded protein is CASSLAEGEKLFF. The J gene is TRBJ1-4, the V gene TRBV12-3 or TRBV12-4, with D possibly TRBD1 on 5 matching bases. This CDR3 comprises 13 residues. The V and J ends lost 0 bases and 8 bases respectively, with 7 bases between them.

In DNA form, the CDR3 reads TGTGCCAGCAGCTCCCTCTCTTGGAGCAGTGGCACTGAAGCTTTCTTT. It codes for CASSSLSWSSGTEAFF. The chain couples TRBV5-6 to TRBJ1-1, with D unresolved. V was clipped by 3 bases and J by 4 bases, with 19 bases between them. The CDR3 runs to 16 residues. Germline CDR1 SGHDT, CDR2 YYEEEE.

The CDR3 bases are TGTGCCAGCGAGACCTCTTCCAGCGGGGGGGCCACAGATACGCAGTATTTT. Translated: CASETSSSGGATDTQYF. The chain joins TRBV2 to TRBJ2-3; TRBD2 matches 10 bases. The germline gives CDR1 SNHLY, CDR2 FYNNEI. V was pared by 8 bases and J by 2 bases, with 13 bases of the junction left unmatched. The CDR3 totals 17 residues.

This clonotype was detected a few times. CDR3 bases: TGTGCCAGCGACAGGAGCGGTCAGCCCCAGCATTTT. Protein: CASDRSGQPQHF. The rearrangement joins TRBV6-2 or TRBV6-3 to TRBJ1-5; D may be TRBD1 (6 bases). CDR1 MNHEY and CDR2 SVGEGT come from the germline V gene. The CDR3 length is 12 residues. V shed 8 bases and J shed 6 bases, with 11 bases lying between them.

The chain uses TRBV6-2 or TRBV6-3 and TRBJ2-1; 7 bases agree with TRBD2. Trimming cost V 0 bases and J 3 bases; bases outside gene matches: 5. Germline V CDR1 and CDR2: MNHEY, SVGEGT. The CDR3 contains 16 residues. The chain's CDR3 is CASSYSSREYYNEQFF. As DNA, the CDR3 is TGTGCCAGCAGTTACTCATCGCGGGAGTACTACAATGAGCAGTTCTTC.

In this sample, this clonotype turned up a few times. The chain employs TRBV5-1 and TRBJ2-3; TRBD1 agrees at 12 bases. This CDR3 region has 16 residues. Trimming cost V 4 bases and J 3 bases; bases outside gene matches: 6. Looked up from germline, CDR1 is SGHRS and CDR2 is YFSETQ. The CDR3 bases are TGCGCCAGCAGCCCGTGGGGACAGGGGGCGACAGATACGCAGTATTTT. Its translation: CASSPWGQGATDTQYF.

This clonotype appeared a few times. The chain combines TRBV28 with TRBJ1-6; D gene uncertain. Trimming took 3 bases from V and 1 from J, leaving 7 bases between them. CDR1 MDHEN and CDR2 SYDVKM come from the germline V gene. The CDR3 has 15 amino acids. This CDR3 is CASSLDGSYNSPLHF. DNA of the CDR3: TGTGCCAGCAGTTTGGACGGGTCCTATAATTCACCCCTCCACTTT.

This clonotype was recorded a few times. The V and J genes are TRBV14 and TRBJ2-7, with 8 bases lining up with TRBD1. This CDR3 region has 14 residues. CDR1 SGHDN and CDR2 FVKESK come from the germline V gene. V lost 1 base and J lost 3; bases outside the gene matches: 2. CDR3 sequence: CASSQAGQGYEQYF. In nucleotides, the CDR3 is TGTGCCAGCAGCCAAGCCGGACAGGGCTACGAGCAGTACTTC.

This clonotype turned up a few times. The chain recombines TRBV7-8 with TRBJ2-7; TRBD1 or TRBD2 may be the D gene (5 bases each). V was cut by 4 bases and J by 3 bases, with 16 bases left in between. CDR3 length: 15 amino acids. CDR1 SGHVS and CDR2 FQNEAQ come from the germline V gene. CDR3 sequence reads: CASSYGTYRGYEQYF. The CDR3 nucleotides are TGTGCCAGCAGCTATGGGACCTACAGAGGCTACGAGCAGTACTTC.

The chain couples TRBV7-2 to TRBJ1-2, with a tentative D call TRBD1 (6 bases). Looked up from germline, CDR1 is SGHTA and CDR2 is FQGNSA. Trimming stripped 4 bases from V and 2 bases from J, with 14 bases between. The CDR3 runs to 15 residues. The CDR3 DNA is TGTGCCAGCAGCTCCTACAGGGCGCCGAACTATGGCTACACCTTC. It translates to CASSSYRAPNYGYTF. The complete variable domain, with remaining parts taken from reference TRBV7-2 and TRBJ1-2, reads GAGVSQSPSNKVTEKGKDVELRCDPISGHTALYWYRQSLGQGLEFLIYFQGNSAPDKSGLPSDRFSAERTGGSVSTLTIQRTQQEDSAVYLCASSSYRAPNYGYTFGSGTRLTVV.

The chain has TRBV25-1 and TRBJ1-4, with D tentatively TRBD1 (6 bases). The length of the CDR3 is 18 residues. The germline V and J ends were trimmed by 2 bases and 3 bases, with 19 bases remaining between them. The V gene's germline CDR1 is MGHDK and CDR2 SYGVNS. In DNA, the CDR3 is TGTGCCAGCAGTGAACTCTCAGTCGCGGGGGGCCCTAATGAAAAACTGTTTTTT. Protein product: CASSELSVAGGPNEKLFF.

The CDR3 DNA is TGTGCCAGCAGTCCCCGGAGCGGGCGGAAAAAACTGTTTTTT. Encoded protein: CASSPRSGRKKLFF. V is TRBV28 and J is TRBJ1-4; D not certain. CDR1 and CDR2 from the germline V gene are MDHEN and SYDVKM. This CDR3 spans 14 amino acids. The V end was cut by 5 bases, the J end by 9 bases, with 16 bases between.

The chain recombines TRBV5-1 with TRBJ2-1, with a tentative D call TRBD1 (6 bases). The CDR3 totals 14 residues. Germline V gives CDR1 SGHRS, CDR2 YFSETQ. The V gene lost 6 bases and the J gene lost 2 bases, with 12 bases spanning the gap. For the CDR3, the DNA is TGCGCCAGCAAAACACAGGGTACCTACAATGAGCAGTTCTTC. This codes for CASKTQGTYNEQFF.

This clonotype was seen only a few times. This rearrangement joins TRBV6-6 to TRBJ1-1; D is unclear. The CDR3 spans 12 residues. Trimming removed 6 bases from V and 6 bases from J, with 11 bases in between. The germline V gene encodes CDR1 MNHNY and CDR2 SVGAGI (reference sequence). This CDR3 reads CASRERDSEAFF. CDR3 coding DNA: TGTGCCAGCAGAGAAAGGGATTCTGAAGCTTTCTTT.

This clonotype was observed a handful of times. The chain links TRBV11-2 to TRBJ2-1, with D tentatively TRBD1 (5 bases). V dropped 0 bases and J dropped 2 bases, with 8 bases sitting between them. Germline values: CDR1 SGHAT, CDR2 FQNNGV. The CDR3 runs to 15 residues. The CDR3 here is CASSLDKGPYNEQFF. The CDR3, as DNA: TGTGCCAGCAGCTTAGATAAGGGGCCCTACAATGAGCAGTTCTTC.

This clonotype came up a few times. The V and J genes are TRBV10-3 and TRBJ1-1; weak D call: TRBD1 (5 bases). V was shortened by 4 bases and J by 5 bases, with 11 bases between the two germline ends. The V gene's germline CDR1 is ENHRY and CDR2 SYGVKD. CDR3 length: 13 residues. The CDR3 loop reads CAISVGVVTEAFF. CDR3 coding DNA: TGTGCCATCAGTGTAGGGGTGGTTACTGAAGCTTTCTTT.

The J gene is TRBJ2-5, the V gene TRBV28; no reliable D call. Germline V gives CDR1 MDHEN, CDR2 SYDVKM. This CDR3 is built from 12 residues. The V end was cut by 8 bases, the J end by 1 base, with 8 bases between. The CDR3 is CASGPSQETQYF. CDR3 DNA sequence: TGTGCCAGCGGGCCCAGCCAAGAGACCCAGTACTTC.

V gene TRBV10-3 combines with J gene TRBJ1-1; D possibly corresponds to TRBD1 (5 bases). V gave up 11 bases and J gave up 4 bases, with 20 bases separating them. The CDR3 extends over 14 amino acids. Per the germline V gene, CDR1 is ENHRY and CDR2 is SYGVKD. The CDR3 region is CAAKTLTQGTEAFF. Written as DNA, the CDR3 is TGTGCCGCCAAGACCCTAACCCAGGGCACTGAAGCTTTCTTT.

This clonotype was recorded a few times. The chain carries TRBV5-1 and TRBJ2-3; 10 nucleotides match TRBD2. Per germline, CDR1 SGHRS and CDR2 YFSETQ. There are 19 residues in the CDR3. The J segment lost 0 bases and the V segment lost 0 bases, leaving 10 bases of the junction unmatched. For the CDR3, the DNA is TGCGCCAGCAGCTTGGCATTGACTAGCGGGCGCCCCAGCACAGATACGCAGTATTTT. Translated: CASSLALTSGRPSTDTQYF.